This TCR beta chain was sequenced for a study of beta chain features in type 1 diabetes. Study outcomes and limitations: There was a moderate but significant shortening of TCRB CDR3s in all four CD4+ subsets of Type 1 diabetes patients.

Sequenced material consisted of expressed TCRB transcripts (all of the isolated RNA was reverse transcribed). Libraries were prepared by immunoSEQ multiplex PCR; TCRdb keeps only in-frame clonotypes and omits some of them. The sample has about 650,000 clones, 9.5% to 15% seen once. To note about this clone: Its antigen is undetermined.

Sorted populations all had greater than 98% purity. Material for sequencing was naive CD4+ T cells from blood. This clonotype originated in a man aged 25 to 45 with type 1 diabetes.

The CDR3 protein is CASSFGDLNTEAFF. CDR3 in DNA: TGCGCCAGCAGCTTTGGGGATTTGAACACTGAAGCTTTCTTT. The rearrangement joins TRBV5-1 to TRBJ1-1; D call uncertain. This CDR3 contains 14 residues. The germline CDR1 and CDR2 sequences are SGHRS and YFSETQ. Deletions cut 2 bases from V and 0 bases from J, with 8 bases between.